These T cell receptor beta chains were read from a single sample in a study of post-analysis software for immune sequencing data. TCRdb re-derived calls from the PCR reads in MiXCR, one entry per CDR3 protein. Of some 260,000 distinct CDR3 sequences listed, 36% are singletons. The sample comprised blood. Every receptor here comes from a girl aged 5-17 years with multiple sclerosis. Both conserved end residues are part of each CDR3. The D gene is left open where the match is weak. The size of a clone is reported for some rows only, either as once, few or many, or as a class for expanded clones.

j_gene | d_gene | abundance | v_gene | CDR3aa | CDR3nt
TRBJ2-3 | - | - | TRBV12-3/TRBV12-4 | CAIALTTGWTDTQYF | TGTGCCATCGCTTTGACCACGGGGTGGACAGATACGCAGTATTTT
TRBJ1-2 | - | - | TRBV29-1 | CSAAGQFSYGYTF | TGCAGCGCTGCCGGACAGTTTTCCTATGGCTACACCTTC
TRBJ2-5 | - | many | TRBV7-8 | CASSLIRTSGVETQYF | TGTGCCAGCAGCTTAATTCGGACAAGTGGCGTAGAGACCCAGTACTTC
TRBJ2-7 | - | - | TRBV4-2 | CASSPRDRSYEQYF | TGTGCCAGCAGCCCGAGGGACCGGTCCTACGAGCAGTACTTC
TRBJ2-1 | TRBD1 | few | TRBV14 | CASSHSRDRGRVEQFF | TGTGCCAGCAGCCATTCGAGGGACAGGGGGCGGGTCGAGCAGTTCTTC
TRBJ2-5 | TRBD2 | many | TRBV29-1 | CSVGHGRGQETQYF | TGCAGCGTTGGCCATGGGAGGGGCCAAGAGACCCAGTACTTC
TRBJ2-5 | - | - | TRBV9 | CASSPRGLPSGKETQYF | TGTGCCAGCAGCCCCAGGGGCCTACCTAGCGGAAAAGAGACCCAGTACTTC
TRBJ2-1 | TRBD2 | - | TRBV10-3 | CAISASGRESNEQFF | TGTGCCATCAGTGCCTCTGGGCGGGAGAGTAATGAGCAGTTCTTC
TRBJ1-4 | - | - | TRBV10-3 | CAISGGGADEKLFF | TGTGCCATCAGTGGGGGGGGGGCTGATGAAAAACTGTTTTTT
TRBJ2-1 | - | many | TRBV4-1 | CASSQGNFNNEQFF | TGCGCCAGCAGCCAAGGTAACTTTAACAATGAGCAGTTCTTC
TRBJ1-1 | - | - | TRBV7-2 | CASSLTVMNTEAFF | TGTGCCAGCAGCTTAACAGTCATGAACACTGAAGCTTTCTTT
TRBJ2-1 | - | many | TRBV7-9 | CASSSPSGYNEQFF | TGTGCCAGCAGCTCCCCAAGCGGCTACAATGAGCAGTTCTTC
TRBJ2-1 | TRBD2 | many | TRBV18 | CASSPGTSNEQFF | TGTGCCAGCTCACCAGGGACTAGCAATGAGCAGTTCTTC
TRBJ1-1 | - | many | TRBV5-5 | CASSLYNFQEAFF | TGTGCCAGCAGCTTATATAATTTCCAAGAAGCTTTCTTT
TRBJ2-5 | TRBD2 | many | TRBV7-3 | CASSLTAARGETQYF | TGTGCCAGCAGCTTAACGGCCGCGCGGGGGGAGACCCAGTACTTC
TRBJ2-5 | - | many | TRBV6-1 | CASNWGLGTQYF | TGTGCCAGCAACTGGGGCTTGGGGACCCAGTACTTC
TRBJ2-1 | TRBD1 | - | TRBV27 | CAASPQGAYNEQFF | TGTGCCGCGTCCCCACAGGGGGCATACAATGAGCAGTTCTTC
TRBJ2-2 | TRBD2 | - | TRBV5-1 | CASRGVNTGELFF | TGCGCCAGCCGGGGGGTGAACACCGGGGAGCTGTTTTTT
TRBJ1-4 | - | - | TRBV7-9 | CASSLDVPTNEKLFF | TGTGCCAGCAGCTTAGATGTTCCGACTAATGAAAAACTGTTTTTT
TRBJ2-2 | - | many | TRBV12-3/TRBV12-4 | CASSPRTANTGELFF | TGTGCCAGCAGTCCGAGGACTGCGAACACCGGGGAGCTGTTTTTT
TRBJ2-5 | TRBD1 | many | TRBV24-1 | CATSDFQGARETQYF | TGTGCCACCAGTGATTTTCAGGGGGCGAGGGAGACCCAGTACTTC
TRBJ2-7 | TRBD2 | many | TRBV20-1 | CSLLAGDSYEQYF | TGCAGCCTTCTAGCGGGAGACTCCTACGAGCAGTACTTC
TRBJ2-7 | - | - | TRBV11-2 | CASSLAGGGPYYEQYF | TGTGCCAGCAGCTTAGCTGGCGGAGGTCCCTACTACGAGCAGTACTTC
TRBJ2-3 | TRBD2 | many | TRBV12-3/TRBV12-4 | CASSLSTPGLAGVGDTQYF | TGTGCCAGCAGCCTAAGCACACCGGGACTAGCGGGAGTCGGAGATACGCAGTATTTT
TRBJ2-5 | - | many | TRBV7-9 | CASSVGLFETQYF | TGTGCCAGCAGCGTCGGACTATTTGAGACCCAGTACTTC
TRBJ1-1 | - | once | TRBV7-9 | CAGSLDRGTEAFF | TGTGCCGGCAGCTTAGATCGGGGTACTGAAGCTTTCTTT
TRBJ2-5 | - | - | TRBV5-1 | CASSPGPTTETQYF | TGCGCCAGCAGCCCCGGTCCCACCACAGAGACCCAGTACTTC
TRBJ1-5 | - | many | TRBV7-9 | CASSADGFSNQPQHF | TGTGCCAGCAGCGCGGACGGATTCAGCAATCAGCCCCAGCATTTT
TRBJ1-5 | - | many | TRBV4-1 | CASSQAGGSNQPQHF | TGCGCCAGCAGCCAAGCGGGTGGTAGCAATCAGCCCCAGCATTTT
TRBJ1-1 | - | - | TRBV18 | CASSRDPSPLNTEAFF | TGTGCCAGCTCACGGGATCCGTCCCCCCTGAACACTGAAGCTTTCTTT
TRBJ2-2 | - | - | TRBV10-3 | CAISSVTGELFF | TGTGCCATCAGTTCGGTCACCGGGGAGCTGTTTTTT
TRBJ1-1 | - | few | TRBV5-1 | CASSLWGTNTEAFF | TGCGCCAGCAGCTTGTGGGGTACTAACACTGAAGCTTTCTTT
TRBJ2-3 | - | many | TRBV5-1 | CASSRKTGPSTDTQYF | TGCGCCAGCAGCCGGAAGACAGGACCCAGCACAGATACGCAGTATTTT
TRBJ2-2 | - | - | TRBV7-2 | CAASDRGNSGELFF | TGTGCCGCTAGCGATCGCGGAAATTCTGGGGAGCTGTTTTTT
TRBJ1-2 | - | many | TRBV12-3/TRBV12-4 | CASSSGSGNYGYTF | TGTGCCAGCAGTTCCGGGTCGGGGAACTATGGCTACACCTTC
TRBJ2-2 | TRBD2 | - | TRBV5-6 | CASSTRTSGPTRELFF | TGTGCCAGCAGCACCCGAACTAGCGGACCCACCCGGGAGCTGTTTTTT
TRBJ1-5 | - | many | TRBV5-5 | CASSEGGDSNQPQHF | TGTGCCAGCAGCGAGGGAGGGGATAGCAATCAGCCCCAGCATTTT
TRBJ1-1 | - | - | TRBV20-1 | CSASMTIMKVTEAFF | TGCAGTGCTAGTATGACAATTATGAAGGTAACTGAAGCTTTCTTT
TRBJ2-3 | - | - | TRBV7-2 | CASSSYSDTQYF | TGTGCCAGCAGCTCGTACTCAGATACGCAGTATTTT
TRBJ1-2 | - | - | TRBV15 | CATSRTKQVSDGYTF | TGTGCCACCAGCAGGACTAAACAGGTCAGCGATGGCTACACCTTC
TRBJ2-5 | TRBD2 | few | TRBV4-1 | CAGSQENSVGSGGNEQYF | TGCGCCGGCAGCCAAGAGAATTCCGTCGGTAGCGGGGGCAATGAGCAGTACTTC
TRBJ1-5 | - | - | TRBV5-1 | CASSSHPGTSNQPQHF | TGCGCCAGCAGCTCTCACCCAGGGACCAGCAATCAGCCCCAGCATTTT
TRBJ2-5 | TRBD2 | many | TRBV24-1 | CATSGDGGETQYF | TGTGCCACCAGCGGGGACGGGGGGGAGACCCAGTACTTC
TRBJ1-1 | - | - | TRBV29-1 | CSARVTDTEAFF | TGCAGCGCTCGGGTCACTGACACTGAAGCTTTCTTT
TRBJ2-7 | - | many | TRBV5-5 | CASRAGGGSSYEQYF | TGTGCCAGCAGGGCAGGTGGGGGGAGCTCCTACGAGCAGTACTTC
TRBJ2-2 | TRBD2 | - | TRBV7-3 | CASSLAGGDTGEPFF | TGTGCCAGCAGCTTGGCGGGAGGGGACACCGGGGAGCCGTTTTTT
TRBJ2-3 | TRBD2 | many | TRBV20-1 | CSAHPVAGVTDTQYF | TGCAGTGCTCACCCGGTAGCGGGGGTCACAGATACGCAGTATTTT
TRBJ2-7 | TRBD1 | - | TRBV20-1 | CSAGRDRAPSYTLEQYF | TGCAGTGCTGGACGGGACAGGGCCCCATCCTATACCCTGGAGCAGTACTTC
TRBJ1-2 | TRBD1 | many | TRBV28 | CASSRGQGYGYTF | TGTGCCAGCAGTAGGGGACAGGGTTATGGCTACACCTTC
TRBJ2-1 | TRBD2 | many | TRBV12-3/TRBV12-4 | CASSQRTSGRDINNEQFF | TGTGCCAGCAGCCAACGGACTAGCGGGAGGGACATTAACAATGAGCAGTTCTTC